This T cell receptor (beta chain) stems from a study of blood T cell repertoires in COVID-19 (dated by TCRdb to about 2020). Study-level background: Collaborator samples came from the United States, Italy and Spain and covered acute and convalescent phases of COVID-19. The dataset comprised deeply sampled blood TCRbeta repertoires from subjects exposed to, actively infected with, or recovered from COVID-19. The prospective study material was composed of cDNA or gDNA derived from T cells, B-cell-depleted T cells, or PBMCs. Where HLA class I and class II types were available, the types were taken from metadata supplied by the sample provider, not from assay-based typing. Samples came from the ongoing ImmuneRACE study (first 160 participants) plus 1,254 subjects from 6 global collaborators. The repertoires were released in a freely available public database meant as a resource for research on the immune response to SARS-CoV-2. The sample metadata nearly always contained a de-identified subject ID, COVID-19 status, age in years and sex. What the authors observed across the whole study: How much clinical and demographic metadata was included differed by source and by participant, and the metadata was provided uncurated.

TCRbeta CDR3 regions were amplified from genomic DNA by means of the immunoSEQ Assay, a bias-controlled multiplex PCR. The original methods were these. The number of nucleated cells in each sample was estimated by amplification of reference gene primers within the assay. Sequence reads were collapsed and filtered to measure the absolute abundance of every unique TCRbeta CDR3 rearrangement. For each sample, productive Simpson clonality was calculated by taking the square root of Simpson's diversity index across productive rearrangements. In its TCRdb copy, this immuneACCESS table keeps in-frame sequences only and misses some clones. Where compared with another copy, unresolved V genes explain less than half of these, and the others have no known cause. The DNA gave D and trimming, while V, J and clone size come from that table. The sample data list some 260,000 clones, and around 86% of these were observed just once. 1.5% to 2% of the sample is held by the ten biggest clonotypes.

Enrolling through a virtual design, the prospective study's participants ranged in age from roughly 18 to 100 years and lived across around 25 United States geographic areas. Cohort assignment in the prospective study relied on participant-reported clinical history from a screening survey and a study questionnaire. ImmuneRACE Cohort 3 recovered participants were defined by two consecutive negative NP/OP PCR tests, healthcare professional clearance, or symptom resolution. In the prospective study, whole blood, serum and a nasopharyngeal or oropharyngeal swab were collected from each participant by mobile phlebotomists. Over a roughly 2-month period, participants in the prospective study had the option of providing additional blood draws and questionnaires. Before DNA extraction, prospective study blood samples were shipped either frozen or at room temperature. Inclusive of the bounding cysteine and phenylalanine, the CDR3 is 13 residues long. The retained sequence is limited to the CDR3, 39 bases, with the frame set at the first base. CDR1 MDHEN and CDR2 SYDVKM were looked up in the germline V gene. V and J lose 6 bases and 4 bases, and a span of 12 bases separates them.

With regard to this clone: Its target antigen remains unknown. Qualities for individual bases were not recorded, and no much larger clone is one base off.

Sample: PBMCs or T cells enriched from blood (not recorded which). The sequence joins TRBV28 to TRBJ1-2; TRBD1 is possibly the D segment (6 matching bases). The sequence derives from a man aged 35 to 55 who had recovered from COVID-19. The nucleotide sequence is TGTGCCAGCAGCCCAGGGGATACCTATGGCTACACCTTC. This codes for CASSPGDTYGYTF.